Below, 28 T cell receptor beta chains from the same sample are listed, as sequenced in a study of OX40 agonist ivuxolimab in advanced cancers. Clones were read by immunoSEQ multiplex PCR, and TCRdb kept only the in-frame ones, dropping some. This table holds some 87,000 clones, about nine tenths found once. Material: CD4+ or CD8+ T cells sorted from blood, obtained in a trial of the OX40 agonist ivuxolimab. These receptors all come from an adult with an advanced solid tumor such as melanoma, head and neck, liver or kidney cancer.

The V and J genes are TRBV6-5 and TRBJ2-5; 7 bases line up with TRBD2. Per the germline V gene, CDR1 is MNHEY and CDR2 is SVGAGI. CDR3 length: 14 residues. V was clipped by 6 bases and J by 3 bases; unmatched bases: 7. CDR3: CASRLDGRKETQYF. DNA for the CDR3: TGTGCCAGCAGACTGGACGGGAGGAAAGAGACCCAGTACTTC.

V usage is TRBV5-4 and J usage is TRBJ2-7; 11 positions match TRBD2. The CDR3 spans 15 residues. The germline CDR1 and CDR2 sequences are SGHNT and YYREEE (reference sequence). Unmatched junction bases numbered 8, after V lost 4 bases and J lost 5 bases. CDR3 region: CASSPTSGSWNEQYF. CDR3 sequence (DNA): TGTGCCAGCAGCCCCACTAGCGGGAGTTGGAACGAGCAGTACTTC.

The rearrangement joins TRBV6-1 to TRBJ2-3; TRBD2 aligns across 9 bases. The junction had 6 bases not matched to a gene; V was cut back by 6 bases and J by 2 bases. Germline lookup yields CDR1 MNHNS and CDR2 SASEGT. The CDR3 contains 15 residues. For the CDR3, the DNA is TGTGCCAGCAGGTCCATAGCGGGGGTCACAGATACGCAGTATTTT. Encoded protein: CASRSIAGVTDTQYF.

The rearrangement uses TRBV14 and TRBJ2-7, with TRBD2 matching 7 bases. This CDR3 has 15 amino acids. V dropped 4 bases and J dropped 7; count of bases not matched to a gene: 13. The germline gives CDR1 SGHDN, CDR2 FVKESK. CDR3: CASSPREKRGGEQYF. DNA of the CDR3: TGTGCCAGCAGCCCCCGGGAGAAGCGGGGCGGGGAGCAGTACTTC. Complete variable domain (other parts from reference TRBV14 and TRBJ2-7): EAGVTQFPSHSVIEKGQTVTLRCDPISGHDNLYWYRRVMGKEIKFLLHFVKESKQDESGMPNNRFLAERTGGTYSTLKVQPAELEDSGVYFCASSPREKRGGEQYFGPGTRLTVT.

The chain joins TRBV4-1 to TRBJ1-4; D is unclear. The CDR3 has 18 residues. The V and J ends lost 4 bases and 5 bases respectively, with 23 bases between them. CDR1 MGHRA and CDR2 YSYEKL come from the germline V gene. This CDR3 reads CASSPNGGNRKSNEKLFF. CDR3 DNA sequence: TGCGCCAGCAGCCCGAACGGAGGGAATAGGAAGTCGAATGAAAAACTGTTTTTT.

The rearrangement uses TRBV19 and TRBJ2-4; possibly TRBD1 or TRBD2 for D (5 bases each). Per the germline V gene, CDR1 is LNHDA and CDR2 is SQIVND (reference sequence). The CDR3 runs 16 residues. With 6 bases removed from V and 0 bases from J, the gap between germline ends came to 15 bases. The DNA of the CDR3 is TGTGCCAGTAGGGGAGTTGGGGCCATAGCCAAAAACATTCAGTACTTC. Protein sequence: CASRGVGAIAKNIQYF.

The chain couples TRBV7-2 to TRBJ2-5; 10 bases are a match to TRBD1. Unmatched junction bases numbered 12, after V lost 4 bases and J lost 7 bases. CDR1 and CDR2 (germline): SGHTA, FQGNSA. This CDR3 comprises 16 residues. CDR3 amino acids: CASSSWTGGTGGTQYF. The CDR3 nucleotides are TGTGCCAGCAGCTCCTGGACAGGGGGTACTGGGGGGACCCAGTACTTC.

This chain uses TRBV5-4 with TRBJ2-1, with 10 positions matching TRBD2. Germline V CDR1 and CDR2: SGHNT, YYREEE (reference sequence). Trimming removed 1 base from V and 2 bases from J; junction bases left unmatched: 6. The CDR3 has 17 residues. Written as DNA, the CDR3 is TGTGCCAGCAGCTTGTTAGAGCGGGGGGGTCCCTACAATGAGCAGTTCTTC. Its translation: CASSLLERGGPYNEQFF. The whole variable domain, filled in from reference TRBV5-4 and TRBJ2-1, reads ETGVTQSPTHLIKTRGQQVTLRCSSQSGHNTVSWYQQALGQGPQFIFQYYREEENGRGNFPPRFSGLQFPNYSSELNVNALELDDSALYLCASSLLERGGPYNEQFFGPGTRLTVL.

This chain joins TRBV19 and TRBJ1-1; TRBD1 might be the D (6 bases). The germline V gene has CDR1 LNHDA and CDR2 SQIVND (reference sequence). This CDR3 region has 14 residues. The V end lost 4 bases, the J end lost 1 base, and 10 bases lay between the germline ends. DNA for the CDR3: TGTGCCAGTAGTACCAGGACAGCGAACACTGAAGCTTTCTTT. It yields the protein CASSTRTANTEAFF.

The rearrangement uses TRBV4-3 and TRBJ2-3; 10 bases map to TRBD2. V lost 1 base, J lost 8 bases, and 6 bases stayed unmatched. This CDR3 contains 15 residues. CDR1 and CDR2 (germline): LGHNA, YSLEER. The CDR3 sequence is CASSQGLAGAGTQYF. The CDR3 bases are TGCGCCAGCAGCCAAGGGCTAGCGGGGGCCGGTACGCAGTATTTT.

This rearrangement joins TRBV9 to TRBJ2-3; no firm D call. V lost 0 bases, J lost 7 bases, and 18 bases lay in between. Germline CDR1 SGDLS, CDR2 YYNGEE. CDR3 length equals 16 residues. CDR3 residues: CASSVGKFTTQNTQYF. As DNA, the CDR3 is TGTGCCAGCAGCGTAGGGAAGTTCACTACTCAAAATACGCAGTATTTT. The complete variable domain, with remaining parts taken from reference TRBV9 and TRBJ2-3, reads DSGVTQTPKHLITATGQRVTLRCSPRSGDLSVYWYQQSLDQGLQFLIQYYNGEERAKGNILERFSAQQFPDLHSELNLSSLELGDSALYFCASSVGKFTTQNTQYFGPGTRLTVL.

This chain joins TRBV7-2 and TRBJ1-5; D is unclear. CDR1 and CDR2 from the germline V gene are SGHTA and FQGNSA. V gave up 5 bases and J gave up 1 base, with 12 bases separating them. The CDR3 extends over 15 amino acids. The CDR3 reads CASSLVVGSNQPQHF. The CDR3 DNA reads as TGTGCCAGCAGCCTTGTGGTGGGAAGCAATCAGCCCCAGCATTTT.

The chain combines TRBV12-1 with TRBJ1-5; TRBD1, as called in the table, went unchecked against the DNA. TRBV12-1 is shown as a pseudogene. This CDR3 comprises 18 residues. The CDR3 here is CASSRLVRTGNSNQPQHF. CDR3 nucleotide sequence: TGTGCCAGCAGCCGTCTGGTCCGGACAGGGAATAGCAATCAGCCCCAGCATTTT.

This clone was observed a single time. V is TRBV4-1 and J is TRBJ1-1; unclear D gene. V shed 1 base and J shed 9 bases, with 15 bases lying between them. This CDR3 is built from 14 residues. Germline lookup yields CDR1 MGHRA and CDR2 YSYEKL. The CDR3 region has the DNA TGCGCCAGCAGCCAAGCGTCAAACCGCCCTAAAGCTTTCTTT. It translates to CASSQASNRPKAFF.

This rearrangement joins TRBV18 to TRBJ1-4; 7 bases map to TRBD1. Germline trimming cut 6 bases from V and 6 bases from J; bases unmatched to any gene: 7. The V gene's germline CDR1 is KGHSH and CDR2 LQKENI. The CDR3 runs to 14 residues. The CDR3 DNA is TGTGCCAGCTCTCCCGACAGGGTTTATGAAAAACTGTTTTTT. Protein: CASSPDRVYEKLFF.

The chain links TRBV29-1 to TRBJ2-7; 10 bases match TRBD1. This CDR3 has 14 residues. Per the germline V gene, CDR1 is SQVTM and CDR2 is ANQGSEA. V shed 5 bases, J shed 3 bases, and the junction held 7 bases outside the gene matches. The chain's CDR3 is CSVYPRDRGYEQYF. CDR3 in DNA: TGCAGCGTTTACCCCCGGGACAGGGGCTACGAGCAGTACTTC.

The rearrangement joins TRBV9 to TRBJ2-2, with TRBD1 matching over 7 bases. The CDR3 contains 16 residues. Germline CDR1 and CDR2: SGDLS and YYNGEE. Trimming at V came to 4 bases and at J to 5 bases, leaving 11 bases not matched to a gene. The CDR3 is CASSPETVRGTGELFF. Here the CDR3 DNA reads TGTGCCAGCAGCCCTGAAACCGTCAGGGGGACCGGGGAGCTGTTTTTT.

This chain uses TRBV7-2 with TRBJ2-1; D perhaps matches TRBD2 (6 bases). The germline V and J ends were trimmed by 5 bases and 5 bases, with 13 bases remaining between them. The CDR3 is 14 residues long. Germline V lookup: CDR1 SGHTA, CDR2 FQGNSA. As DNA, the CDR3 is TGTGCCAGCAGCCTAGGTGGGGGGAACAATGAGCAGTTCTTC. Translated: CASSLGGGNNEQFF.

The chain is built from TRBV18 and TRBJ1-2, with D unclear. Trimming took off 3 bases at V and 4 bases at J, with 9 bases between the two ends. Germline V gene lookup returns CDR1 KGHSH and CDR2 LQKENI. The CDR3 sequence is 13 residues long. CDR3 in DNA: TGTGCCAGCTCACCGATGTCCCCCTATGGCTACACCTTC. This codes for CASSPMSPYGYTF. Filled out from reference TRBV18 and TRBJ1-2, the complete variable domain reads NAGVMQNPRHLVRRRGQEARLRCSPMKGHSHVYWYRQLPEEGLKFMVYLQKENIIDESGMPKERFSAEFPKEGPSILRIQQVVRGDSAAYFCASSPMSPYGYTFGSGTRLTVV.

V gene TRBV19 combines with J gene TRBJ1-2; TRBD1 might be the D (5 bases). From germline, CDR1 is LNHDA and CDR2 SQIVND (reference sequence). The CDR3 consists of 14 residues. V lost 7 bases and J 4 bases, leaving 16 bases between the germline ends. The CDR3 DNA reads TGTGCCAGTAACCATGGGGCCCCGCTCTATGGCTACACCTTC. Translating gives CASNHGAPLYGYTF.

This chain links TRBV7-2 with TRBJ1-2; 8 bases fit TRBD1. CDR3 size: 14 residues. The germline V gene encodes CDR1 SGHTA and CDR2 FQGNSA. The V and J ends lost 4 bases and 3 bases, in that order; junction bases with no gene match: 4. In nucleotides, the CDR3 is TGTGCCAGCAGCTCCTTACAGGGGGACTATGGCTACACCTTC. This sequence encodes CASSSLQGDYGYTF.

This clone was seen just once. V is TRBV18 and J is TRBJ2-6; D unresolved. The CDR3 spans 16 residues. V gave up 1 base and J gave up 4 bases, with 11 bases separating them. The germline CDR1 and CDR2 sequences are KGHSH and LQKENI. CDR3 in amino acids: CASSPLLGSGANVLTF. CDR3 DNA sequence: TGTGCCAGCTCACCACTTTTAGGGTCCGGGGCCAACGTCCTGACTTTC.

The rearrangement links TRBV7-8 to TRBJ2-7, with TRBD1 as a possible D gene (6 bases). The CDR3 is 16 amino acids. The V gene lost 5 bases and the J gene lost 0 bases, with 17 bases spanning the gap. Germline V lookup: CDR1 SGHVS, CDR2 FQNEAQ. CDR3 residues: CASSTRPGQDSYEQYF. The CDR3 bases are TGTGCCAGCAGCACCCGACCGGGACAAGACTCCTACGAGCAGTACTTC.

The genes are TRBV6-5 and TRBJ2-3; D not certain. Germline loops: CDR1 MNHEY, CDR2 SVGAGI. V shed 6 bases and J shed 1 base, with 8 bases lying between them. There are 13 residues in the CDR3. The CDR3 coding sequence is TGTGCCAGCAGAAAGTCGGGCACAGATACGCAGTATTTT. This encodes CASRKSGTDTQYF.

The chain employs TRBV2 and TRBJ2-3, with 12 bases aligning to TRBD1. Germline values: CDR1 SNHLY, CDR2 FYNNEI. V dropped 4 bases and J dropped 4; count of bases not matched to a gene: 3. This CDR3 is 15 amino acids long. CDR3 region: CASSGDRGRADTQYF. The CDR3 region has the DNA TGTGCCAGCAGTGGGGACAGGGGGCGCGCAGATACGCAGTATTTT.

V is TRBV5-1 and J is TRBJ1-4; perhaps TRBD1 as D (5 bases). Trimming removed 0 bases at V and 8 bases at J, with 11 bases between. Germline-derived CDR1 and CDR2 are SGHRS and YFSETQ. The CDR3 runs 14 residues. The CDR3 loop reads CASSLAAGKEKLFF. In DNA form, the CDR3 reads TGCGCCAGCAGCTTGGCGGCAGGGAAGGAAAAACTGTTTTTT.

This chain links TRBV6-1 with TRBJ2-1; no clear D. V was clipped by 6 bases and J by 0 bases, with 9 bases between them. The CDR3 sequence is 14 residues long. The germline V gene encodes CDR1 MNHNS and CDR2 SASEGT. The CDR3 loop is CASRPEYSYNEQFF. In DNA form, the CDR3 reads TGTGCCAGCAGACCCGAATACTCCTACAATGAGCAGTTCTTC.

V gene TRBV6-5 combines with J gene TRBJ2-2; TRBD1 is a possible D gene (6 bases). In germline, CDR1 is MNHEY, CDR2 SVGAGI. Trimming took 2 bases from V and 4 from J, leaving 8 bases between them. The CDR3 covers 14 residues. Written as DNA, the CDR3 is TGTGCCAGCAGTTACGACAGGTTCACCGGGGAGCTGTTTTTT. Its protein is CASSYDRFTGELFF.